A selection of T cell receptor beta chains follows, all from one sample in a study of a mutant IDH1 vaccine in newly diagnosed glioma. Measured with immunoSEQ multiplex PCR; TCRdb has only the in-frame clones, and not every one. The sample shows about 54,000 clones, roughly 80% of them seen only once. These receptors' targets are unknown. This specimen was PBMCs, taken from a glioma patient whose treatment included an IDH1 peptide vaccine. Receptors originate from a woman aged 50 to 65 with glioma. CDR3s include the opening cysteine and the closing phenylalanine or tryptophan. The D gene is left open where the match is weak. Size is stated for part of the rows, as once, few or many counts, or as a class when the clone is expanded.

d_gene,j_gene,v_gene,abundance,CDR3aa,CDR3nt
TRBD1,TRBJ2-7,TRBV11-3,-,CASSPWAGGYEQYF,TGTGCCAGCAGCCCGTGGGCAGGGGGCTACGAGCAGTACTTC
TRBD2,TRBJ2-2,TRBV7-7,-,CASSLTGGTGELFF,TGTGCTAGCAGCTTAACGGGGGGAACCGGGGAGCTGTTTTTT
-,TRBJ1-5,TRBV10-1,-,CASSESPISPGRQPQHF,TGCGCCAGCAGTGAGTCCCCAATCTCCCCGGGACGGCAGCCCCAGCATTTT
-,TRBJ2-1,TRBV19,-,CASSIARDASRREQFF,TGTGCCAGTAGTATCGCCCGGGACGCCTCACGAAGAGAGCAGTTCTTC
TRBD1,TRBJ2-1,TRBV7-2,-,CASSFGTGEGYNEQFF,TGTGCCAGCAGCTTTGGGACAGGGGAGGGTTACAATGAGCAGTTCTTC
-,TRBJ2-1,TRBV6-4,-,CASSPRRAASNEQFF,TGTGCCAGCAGCCCCCGGCGGGCAGCTTCCAATGAGCAGTTCTTC
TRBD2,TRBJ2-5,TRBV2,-,CASSEARWTSAEETQYF,TGTGCCAGCAGTGAAGCACGATGGACTAGCGCCGAGGAGACCCAGTACTTC
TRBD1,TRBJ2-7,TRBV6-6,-,CASSFSRRTGGDEQYF,TGTGCCAGCAGTTTCTCACGTCGGACAGGGGGCGACGAGCAGTACTTC
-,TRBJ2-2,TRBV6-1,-,CASSVLDTGELFF,TGTGCCAGCAGTGTTCTGGACACCGGGGAGCTGTTTTTT
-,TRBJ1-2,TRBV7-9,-,CASSPRDPYLGYTF,TGTGCCAGCAGCCCCCGGGACCCCTATCTGGGCTACACCTTC
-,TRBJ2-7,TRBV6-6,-,CASSPGAVYEQYF,TGTGCCAGCAGCCCCGGGGCCGTCTACGAGCAGTACTTC
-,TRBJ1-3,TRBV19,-,CASSADGLGGNTIYF,TGTGCCAGTAGTGCCGACGGGCTAGGCGGAAACACCATATATTTT
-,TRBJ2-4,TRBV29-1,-,CSVALDIKNIQYF,TGCAGCGTTGCCCTGGACATCAAAAACATTCAGTACTTC
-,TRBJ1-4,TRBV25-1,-,CASSEEGPNEKLFF,TGTGCCAGCAGTGAGGAGGGGCCTAATGAAAAACTGTTTTTT
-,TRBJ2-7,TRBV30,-,CAWSFSSRLYEQYF,TGTGCCTGGAGCTTCTCGTCCAGATTGTACGAGCAGTACTTC
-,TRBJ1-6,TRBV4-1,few,CASSQATENSPLHF,TGCGCCAGCAGCCAAGCGACAGAAAATTCACCCCTCCACTTT
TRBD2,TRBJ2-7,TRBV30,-,CAWSVLALEQYF,TGTGCCTGGAGTGTACTAGCGCTCGAGCAGTACTTC
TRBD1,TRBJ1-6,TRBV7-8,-,CASSRPTGKDSPLHF,TGTGCCAGCAGCCGGCCGACAGGGAAAGATTCACCCCTCCACTTT
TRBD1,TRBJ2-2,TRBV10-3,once,CAISEGAGGTGELFF,TGTGCCATCAGTGAAGGGGCAGGGGGCACCGGGGAGCTGTTTTTT
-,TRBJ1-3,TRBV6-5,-,CASSYGSPGNTIYF,TGTGCCAGCAGTTACGGCAGCCCTGGAAACACCATATATTTT
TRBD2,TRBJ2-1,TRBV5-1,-,CASSYLAGANNEQFF,TGCGCCAGCAGCTACCTAGCGGGGGCCAACAATGAGCAGTTCTTC
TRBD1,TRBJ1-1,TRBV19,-,CASISDRGRVMNTEAFF,TGTGCCAGTATTTCGGACAGGGGGCGCGTTATGAACACTGAAGCTTTCTTT
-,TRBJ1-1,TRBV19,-,CASLVVGTEAFF,TGTGCCAGCCTCGTGGTGGGCACTGAAGCTTTCTTT
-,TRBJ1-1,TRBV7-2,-,CASSLLGHTNTEAFF,TGTGCCAGCAGCTTACTAGGACACACGAACACTGAAGCTTTCTTT
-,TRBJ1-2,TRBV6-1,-,CASSDPQGVHGYTF,TGTGCCAGCAGTGACCCACAGGGAGTTCATGGCTACACCTTC
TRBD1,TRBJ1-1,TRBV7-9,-,CASSLTGTANTEAFF,TGTGCCAGCAGCTTAACCGGGACAGCGAACACTGAAGCTTTCTTT
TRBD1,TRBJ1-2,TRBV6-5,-,CASSDRGDYGYTF,TGTGCCAGCAGTGACAGGGGGGACTATGGCTACACCTTC
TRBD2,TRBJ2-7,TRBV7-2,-,CASSLAAGDYYEQYF,TGTGCCAGCAGCTTAGCAGCGGGGGATTACTACGAGCAGTACTTC
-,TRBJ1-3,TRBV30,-,CAWSWDGLSGNTIYF,TGTGCCTGGAGTTGGGACGGGCTTTCTGGAAACACCATATATTTT
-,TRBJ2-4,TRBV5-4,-,CASSFRGAENIQYF,TGTGCCAGCAGCTTTAGGGGGGCGGAAAACATTCAGTACTTC
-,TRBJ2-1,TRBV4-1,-,CAIRGDYNEQFF,TGCGCCATCAGGGGGGACTACAATGAGCAGTTCTTC
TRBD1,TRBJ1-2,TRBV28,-,CASSSLTTGRGGYGYTF,TGTGCCAGCAGCTCCCTCACGACAGGGCGGGGAGGCTATGGCTACACCTTC
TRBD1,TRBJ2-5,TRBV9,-,CASSARDRAQETQYF,TGTGCCAGCAGCGCCCGGGACAGGGCCCAAGAGACCCAGTACTTC
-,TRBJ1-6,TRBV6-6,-,CASSYLQGSYNSPLHF,TGTGCCAGCAGTTACTTACAGGGTTCCTATAATTCACCCCTCCACTTT
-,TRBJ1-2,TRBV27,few,CASTGPYGYTF,TGTGCCAGCACCGGGCCCTATGGCTACACCTTC
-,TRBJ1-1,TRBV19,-,CASKVGAGVNTEAFF,TGTGCCAGTAAGGTGGGAGCAGGGGTGAACACTGAAGCTTTCTTT
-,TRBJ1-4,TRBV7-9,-,CASSLASYATNEKLFF,TGTGCCAGCAGCTTAGCGAGCTATGCAACTAATGAAAAACTGTTTTTT
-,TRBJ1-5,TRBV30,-,CAWGANRVWDSNQPQHF,TGTGCCTGGGGGGCGAACAGGGTCTGGGATAGCAATCAGCCCCAGCATTTT
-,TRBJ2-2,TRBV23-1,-,CASSLFGELFF,TGCGCCAGCAGTCTGTTCGGGGAGCTGTTTTTT
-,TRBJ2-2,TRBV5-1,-,CASISGGELFF,TGCGCCAGCATTTCGGGGGGGGAGCTGTTTTTT
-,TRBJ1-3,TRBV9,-,CASSVAPGSGNTIYF,TGTGCCAGCAGCGTAGCACCCGGATCTGGAAACACCATATATTTT
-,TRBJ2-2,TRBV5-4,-,CASSLSFDTGELFF,TGTGCCAGCAGCTTGTCGTTTGACACCGGGGAGCTGTTTTTT
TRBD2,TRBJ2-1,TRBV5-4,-,CASSLGAGGNYNEQFF,TGTGCCAGCAGCCTAGGGGCGGGGGGGAACTACAATGAGCAGTTCTTC
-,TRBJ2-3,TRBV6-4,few,CASSDGGASTDTQYF,TGTGCCAGCAGTGACGGGGGGGCTAGCACAGATACGCAGTATTTT
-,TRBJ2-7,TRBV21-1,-,CASRGTETYEQYF,TGTGCCAGCAGGGGGACAGAGACCTACGAGCAGTACTTC
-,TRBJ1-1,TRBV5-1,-,CASSLVGLSEAFF,TGCGCCAGCAGCTTGGTAGGGTTATCTGAAGCTTTCTTT
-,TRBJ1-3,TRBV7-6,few,CASSLAFKNSGNTIYF,TGTGCCAGCAGCTTAGCGTTTAAGAACTCTGGAAACACCATATATTTT
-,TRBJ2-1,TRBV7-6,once,CASSRGPLDEQFF,TGTGCCAGCAGCCGAGGACCCCTCGATGAGCAGTTCTTC
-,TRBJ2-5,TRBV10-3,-,CAISERGEETQYF,TGTGCCATCAGTGAGCGCGGGGAAGAGACCCAGTACTTC
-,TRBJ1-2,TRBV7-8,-,CASSTRTQGYGYTF,TGTGCCAGCAGCACCCGGACTCAGGGCTATGGCTACACCTTC
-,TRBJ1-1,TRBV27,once,CASHKSGRTNTEAFF,TGTGCCAGCCATAAAAGCGGACGGACGAACACTGAAGCTTTCTTT
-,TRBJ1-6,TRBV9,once,CASTPGVTSRSPLHF,TGTGCCAGCACCCCGGGGGTTACGAGTAGGTCACCCCTCCACTTT
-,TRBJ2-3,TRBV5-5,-,CASSQTGFTDTQYF,TGTGCCAGCAGCCAGACAGGTTTCACAGATACGCAGTATTTT
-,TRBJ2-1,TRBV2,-,CASPSRDEQFF,TGTGCCAGCCCCTCCAGAGATGAGCAGTTCTTC
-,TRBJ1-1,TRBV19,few,CASSIERGTNTEAFF,TGTGCCAGTAGTATAGAGCGTGGAACCAACACTGAAGCTTTCTTT